This passage covers 3 T cell receptor beta chains from one sample sequenced in a study of blood T cells in healthy people across ages. Then a second PCR, running about 6 to 11 cycles, was carried out with a sample-barcoded 5' primer and a J-beta primer mix. TCRdb re-derived calls from the 5' RACE reads in MiXCR, one entry per CDR3 protein. There are 700,000 to 950,000 distinct CDR3 sequences in the sample; roughly 60% occur only once, and approximately 23% lies in the top ten. Material for sequencing was blood. All receptors derive from a man younger than 45 in good health.

This clonotype was detected a few times. V is TRBV29-1 and J is TRBJ2-7; 9 nucleotides line up with TRBD1. Trimming at V came to 3 bases and at J to 4 bases, leaving 4 bases not matched to a gene. This CDR3 has 13 amino acids. Germline V gene lookup returns CDR1 SQVTM and CDR2 ANQGSEA. Written as DNA, the CDR3 is TGCAGCGTTGACGAGACAGGGGGGTACGAGCAGTACTTC. It yields the protein CSVDETGGYEQYF.

This clonotype was observed a few times. The J gene is TRBJ1-6, the V gene TRBV6-5; D gene uncertain. V lost 2 bases and J lost 13, with 27 bases in between. This CDR3 contains 18 residues. The germline gives CDR1 MNHEY, CDR2 SVGAGI. The CDR3 loop reads CASSYLGMVQYWESPLHF. The DNA for the CDR3 is TGTGCCAGCAGTTACCTGGGTATGGTGCAATATTGGGAAAGTCCCCTCCACTTT.

This clonotype showed up just once. This chain connects TRBV7-2 to TRBJ2-7, with a possible D match to TRBD2 (6 bases). CDR1 and CDR2 (germline): SGHTA, FQGNSA. Deletions cut 5 bases from V and 2 bases from J, with 10 bases between. The CDR3 runs to 13 residues. CDR3 sequence: CASSDWRAYEQYF. The CDR3 nucleotides are TGTGCCAGCAGCGATTGGAGGGCCTACGAGCAGTACTTC. Full variable domain (missing parts from reference TRBV7-2 and TRBJ2-7): GAGVSQSPSNKVTEKGKDVELRCDPISGHTALYWYRQSLGQGLEFLIYFQGNSAPDKSGLPSDRFSAERTGGSVSTLTIQRTQQEDSAVYLCASSDWRAYEQYFGPGTRLTVT.